The 32 T cell receptor beta chains below come from one sample, sequenced in a study of beta chain features in type 1 diabetes. The investigators reverse transcribed all of the isolated RNA, so they sequenced expressed TCRB transcripts. Sequenced by immunoSEQ multiplex PCR; TCRdb stores in-frame clones only, minus some. This sample yields some 60,000 clones, of which approximately 59% are seen a single time; about 2.2% belongs to the top ten. The sequenced sample was Tregs from blood. Every receptor here comes from a woman between 18 and 29 years old in good health.

Note on this clone: Other nucleotide sequences in the sample specify the same CDR3. The genes are TRBV7-2 and TRBJ1-6; D is perhaps TRBD1 (5 bases). CDR3 length equals 15 residues. The V gene lost 0 bases and the J gene lost 7 bases, with 10 bases spanning the gap. Germline V gene sequence: CDR1 SGHTA, CDR2 FQGNSA. For the CDR3, the DNA is TGTGCCAGCAGCTTAGCTCCACAGGCCAATTCACCCCTCCACTTT. Translation: CASSLAPQANSPLHF.

The rearrangement uses TRBV10-3 and TRBJ2-1, with 8 nucleotides matching TRBD2. The CDR3 totals 15 residues. The V and J ends lost 4 bases and 3 bases, in that order; junction bases with no gene match: 5. Germline V lookup: CDR1 ENHRY, CDR2 SYGVKD. CDR3 in amino acids: CAISGDSGNYNEQFF. The DNA of the CDR3 is TGTGCCATCAGTGGGGATAGCGGGAACTACAATGAGCAGTTCTTC.

This clone was seen only a few times. This chain uses TRBV7-2 with TRBJ2-5, with 10 bases aligning to TRBD2. The trim removed 2 bases at V and 5 bases at J, leaving 5 bases unmatched. Germline V gene lookup returns CDR1 SGHTA and CDR2 FQGNSA. This CDR3 has 15 residues. The CDR3 DNA reads TGTGCCAGCAGCTTACAGCGGGGGGGGCAGGAGACCCAGTACTTC. Amino acid sequence: CASSLQRGGQETQYF.

This clone occurred a few times. The V and J genes are TRBV7-2 and TRBJ1-3; a possible D gene is TRBD1 (5 bases). CDR3 length: 16 amino acids. V lost 0 bases and J lost 5, with 14 bases in between. Germline V gene data show CDR1 as SGHTA and CDR2 as FQGNSA. The CDR3 sequence: CASSLALGGRRNTIYF. In nucleotides, the CDR3 is TGTGCCAGCAGCTTAGCCCTGGGGGGGAGACGAAACACCATATATTTT.

The J gene is TRBJ1-2, the V gene TRBV5-4; D remains unclear. The V gene lost 4 bases and the J gene lost 8 bases, with 18 bases spanning the gap. The CDR3 has 14 residues. Germline V gene sequence: CDR1 SGHNT, CDR2 YYREEE (reference sequence). The CDR3 coding sequence is TGTGCCAGCAGCCGAAGGTCTCCGGGGTACGGCTACACCTTC. It codes for CASSRRSPGYGYTF. Supplemented by reference TRBV5-4 and TRBJ1-2, the full variable domain reads ETGVTQSPTHLIKTRGQQVTLRCSSQSGHNTVSWYQQALGQGPQFIFQYYREEENGRGNFPPRFSGLQFPNYSSELNVNALELDDSALYLCASSRRSPGYGYTFGSGTRLTVV.

The rearrangement uses TRBV6-1 and TRBJ2-4; D remains unclear. The CDR3 is made up of 14 amino acids. The germline V gene has CDR1 MNHNS and CDR2 SASEGT. The germline V and J ends were trimmed by 7 bases and 0 bases, with 10 bases remaining between them. CDR3 residues: CASTQLLAKNIQYF. The CDR3 DNA is TGTGCCAGCACGCAACTACTAGCCAAAAACATTCAGTACTTC.

The rearrangement links TRBV10-3 to TRBJ2-1, with 10 bases identical to TRBD2. The germline gives CDR1 ENHRY, CDR2 SYGVKD. J gave up 6 bases and V 4 bases, and 6 bases lay outside the gene matches. This CDR3 spans 15 amino acids. The CDR3 loop is CAISAIAGGPNEQFF. For the CDR3, the DNA is TGTGCCATCAGTGCAATAGCGGGGGGACCCAATGAGCAGTTCTTC.

Remarks on this clone: Other DNA sequences in this sample translate to the same CDR3. This sequence joins TRBV5-4 and TRBJ2-1; possibly TRBD1 for D (5 bases). The CDR3 is made up of 16 amino acids. Germline assignment: CDR1 SGHNT and CDR2 YYREEE (reference sequence). Trimming removed 0 bases at V and 0 bases at J, with 10 bases between. CDR3 region: CASSLGGASSYNEQFF. Here the CDR3 DNA reads TGTGCCAGCAGCTTGGGTGGGGCTAGCTCCTACAATGAGCAGTTCTTC.

V gene TRBV7-2 combines with J gene TRBJ1-2; perhaps TRBD1 as D (6 bases). This CDR3 has 14 residues. V lost 5 bases to trimming and J lost 4 bases, with 14 bases between them. CDR1 SGHTA and CDR2 FQGNSA come from the germline V gene. DNA for the CDR3: TGTGCCAGCAGCCCCCGGACAGTAGGCTATGGCTACACCTTC. This encodes CASSPRTVGYGYTF.

The CDR3 sequence: CASSRKPGTRDTGELFF. The CDR3 DNA sequence: TGTGCCAGCAGCCGGAAGCCCGGGACTAGGGACACCGGGGAGCTGTTTTTT. V usage is TRBV4-2 and J usage is TRBJ2-2; 8 bases agree with TRBD2. The V segment lost 4 bases and the J segment 3 bases; nucleotides outside the gene matches: 10. The CDR3 length is 17 residues. Germline CDR1 LGHNA, CDR2 YNFKEQ.

The chain recombines TRBV10-2 with TRBJ1-2; maybe TRBD1 (6 bases). With 0 bases removed from V and 7 bases from J, the gap between germline ends came to 9 bases. From germline, CDR1 is WSHSY and CDR2 SAAADI. This CDR3 contains 13 residues. Here the CDR3 DNA reads TGCGCCAGCAGTGAGTCAGGGGGGGTTGGCTACACCTTC. It translates to CASSESGGVGYTF.

The chain links TRBV6-6 to TRBJ1-2; D gene uncertain. CDR3 size: 14 residues. The germline V gene encodes CDR1 MNHNY and CDR2 SVGAGI (reference sequence). Trimming cost V 0 bases and J 4 bases, with 9 bases left between them. CDR3 sequence: CASSYSRRSYGYTF. CDR3 sequence (DNA): TGTGCCAGCAGTTACTCGAGGCGGTCCTATGGCTACACCTTC.

This clone was seen a few times. The chain couples TRBV19 to TRBJ1-3; the D is unclear. The ends were cut back, 5 bases at V and 1 base at J, with 6 bases in the middle. This CDR3 has 13 amino acids. The germline V gene has CDR1 LNHDA and CDR2 SQIVND (reference sequence). For the CDR3, the DNA is TGTGCCAGTAGTGTCCTATCTGGAAACACCATATATTTT. Protein product: CASSVLSGNTIYF.

V and J are TRBV11-2 and TRBJ2-7, with 10 bases fitting TRBD1. The CDR3 contains 15 residues. Germline lookup yields CDR1 SGHAT and CDR2 FQNNGV. Trimming cost V 3 bases and J 2 bases; bases outside gene matches: 4. In nucleotides, the CDR3 is TGTGCCAGCAGCTTCGGGGGACAGGGGCCCTACGAGCAGTACTTC. Translating gives CASSFGGQGPYEQYF. Based on the CDR3 plus reference TRBV11-2 and TRBJ2-7, the full variable domain is EAGVAQSPRYKIIEKRQSVAFWCNPISGHATLYWYQQILGQGPKLLIQFQNNGVVDDSQLPKDRFSAERLKGVDSTLKIQPAKLEDSAVYLCASSFGGQGPYEQYFGPGTRLTVT.

The chain couples TRBV7-9 to TRBJ2-3; D perhaps matches TRBD2 (7 bases). Germline CDR1 and CDR2: SEHNR and FQNEAQ (reference sequence). This CDR3 contains 16 residues. Trimming shortened V by 4 bases and J by 4 bases, and 18 bases separated the two germline ends. CDR3 protein: CASSSLGGLGADTQYF. CDR3 DNA: TGTGCCAGCAGCTCCCTGGGGGGGCTCGGGGCAGATACGCAGTATTTT.

This clone was picked up a small number of times. The V gene is TRBV11-2, the J gene TRBJ2-7; 11 bases agree with TRBD1. Germline CDR1 SGHAT, CDR2 FQNNGV. The ends lost 6 bases at V and 9 bases at J; junction bases unmatched: 13. This CDR3 spans 15 amino acids. The CDR3 region has the DNA TGTGCCAGCAGACGCCCCGGGACAGGGGGATTAGGGCAGTACTTC. Protein sequence: CASRRPGTGGLGQYF.

The chain carries TRBV5-1 and TRBJ2-5; 8 nucleotides agree with TRBD2. Trimming removed 0 bases from V and 4 bases from J; junction bases left unmatched: 8. The germline V gene has CDR1 SGHRS and CDR2 YFSETQ. The CDR3 is made up of 16 amino acids. CDR3 amino acids: CASSLGGSAGGETQYF. The CDR3 DNA is TGCGCCAGCAGCTTGGGAGGTAGCGCGGGAGGAGAGACCCAGTACTTC.

The gene calls are TRBV30 and TRBJ2-3, with 9 nucleotides matching TRBD1. This CDR3 is built from 12 residues. Germline lookup yields CDR1 GTSNPN and CDR2 SVGIG (reference sequence). Unmatched junction bases numbered 7, after V lost 3 bases and J lost 12 bases. DNA of the CDR3: TGTGCCTGGAGCGTACAGGGGGCGGTACAGTATTTT. Translation: CAWSVQGAVQYF.

Points on this clone: The junction departs from the called germline gene at one end, perhaps through a read error. This sequence joins TRBV18 and TRBJ2-7, with D unclear. Germline CDR1 and CDR2: KGHSH and LQKENI. The CDR3 consists of 14 residues. CDR3 in amino acids: CASSRPLPSDEHYF. In DNA form, the CDR3 reads TGTGCCAGCTCACGTCCCCTTCCGAGTGATGAGCATTACTTC.

J is TRBJ2-5 and V is TRBV5-1; perhaps TRBD1 as D (6 bases). This CDR3 comprises 13 residues. Trimming took 3 bases from V and 5 from J, leaving 11 bases between them. From germline, CDR1 is SGHRS and CDR2 YFSETQ. CDR3 loop: CASSSGDRETQYF. CDR3 nucleotides: TGCGCCAGCAGCTCCGGAGACAGGGAGACCCAGTACTTC.

This clone appeared a single time. The rearrangement joins TRBV2 to TRBJ1-1, with D perhaps TRBD1 (5 bases). CDR1 and CDR2 from the germline V gene are SNHLY and FYNNEI. CDR3 length: 13 amino acids. Trimming left V 5 bases short and J 5 bases short, with 12 bases between. CDR3 amino acids: CASSTGPVTEAFF. DNA for the CDR3: TGTGCCAGCAGTACAGGTCCTGTTACTGAAGCTTTCTTT.

The V call is TRBV7-9, the J call TRBJ1-1; D is unclear. The ends were cut back, 3 bases at V and 4 bases at J, with 9 bases in the middle. Germline CDR1 reads SEHNR; CDR2 reads FQNEAQ (reference sequence). The CDR3 loop spans 13 amino acids. The CDR3 DNA reads as TGTGCCAGCAGCTTGAGTCTATCCACTGAAGCTTTCTTT. Translated, it gives CASSLSLSTEAFF. The entire variable domain, with the rest obtained from reference TRBV7-9 and TRBJ1-1, is as follows: DTGVSQNPRHKITKRGQNVTFRCDPISEHNRLYWYRQTLGQGPEFLTYFQNEAQLEKSRLLSDRFSAERPKGSFSTLEIQRTEQGDSAMYLCASSLSLSTEAFFGQGTRLTVV.

The chain recombines TRBV28 with TRBJ1-2, with TRBD1 identical over 7 bases. The CDR3 runs to 14 residues. CDR1 and CDR2 from the germline V gene are MDHEN and SYDVKM. With 6 bases clipped from V and 4 bases from J, the junction kept 8 bases outside the gene matches. CDR3 sequence: CASSTGTAVYGYTF. The CDR3, as DNA: TGTGCCAGCAGCACAGGGACAGCGGTCTATGGCTACACCTTC.

V gene TRBV5-1 combines with J gene TRBJ2-5, with 7 bases matching TRBD1. The J segment lost 2 bases and the V segment lost 2 bases, leaving 6 bases of the junction unmatched. This CDR3 spans 15 amino acids. CDR1 is SGHRS and CDR2 is YFSETQ in the germline V gene. The CDR3 DNA follows: TGCGCCAGCAGCTTTAGGGACAGCCTTCAAGAGACCCAGTACTTC. Amino acid sequence: CASSFRDSLQETQYF.

This rearrangement joins TRBV29-1 to TRBJ2-3; D is perhaps TRBD2 (5 bases). This CDR3 has 14 amino acids. Per the germline V gene, CDR1 is SQVTM and CDR2 is ANQGSEA. V was cut by 6 bases and J by 6 bases, with 19 bases left in between. CDR3 region: CSVPRAGATDTQYF. CDR3 DNA sequence: TGCAGCGTGCCGCGGGCCGGCGCCACGGATACGCAGTATTTT.

A single count supports this clone. Other DNA sequences in this sample translate to the same CDR3. The CDR3 DNA sequence: TGCGCCAGCAGCCCCGATGTGAGCGGGAGGAACGAGCAGTTCTTC. Translating gives CASSPDVSGRNEQFF. The rearrangement joins TRBV5-1 to TRBJ2-1, with 9 bases lining up with TRBD2. Losses at the gene ends were 4 bases for V and 10 bases for J; bases not matched to a gene: 12. This CDR3 is built from 15 residues. Germline CDR1 is SGHRS and CDR2 is YFSETQ. The full variable domain, its missing parts supplied by reference TRBV5-1 and TRBJ2-1, is KAGVTQTPRYLIKTRGQQVTLSCSPISGHRSVSWYQQTPGQGLQFLFEYFSETQRNKGNFPGRFSGRQFSNSRSEMNVSTLELGDSALYLCASSPDVSGRNEQFFGPGTRLTVL.

The V and J genes are TRBV6-5 and TRBJ1-2, with D possibly TRBD1 on 6 matching bases. V shed 2 bases and J shed 2 bases, with 6 bases lying between them. The CDR3 contains 13 residues. Germline-derived CDR1 and CDR2 are MNHEY and SVGAGI. CDR3 nucleotide sequence: TGTGCCAGCAGTTACACAGGGAACTATGGCTACACCTTC. Amino acid sequence: CASSYTGNYGYTF.

This clone was counted only a few times. The junction does not match germline at one end; this may be a read error. The chain carries TRBV7-7 and TRBJ2-5, with D tentatively TRBD1 (6 bases). This CDR3 region has 12 residues. CDR1 and CDR2 from the germline V gene are SSHAT and FNYEAQ (reference sequence). The CDR3 region is CASSPDRETQYF. The CDR3 DNA sequence: TGTGCTAGCAGCCCCGACAGGGAGACCCAGTACTTC.

The rearrangement links TRBV19 to TRBJ1-5, with 8 bases lining up with TRBD1. The CDR3 contains 15 residues. The V gene's germline CDR1 is LNHDA and CDR2 SQIVND (reference sequence). V was pared by 5 bases and J by 1 base, with 4 bases of the junction left unmatched. The CDR3 region has the DNA TGTGCCAGTAGTTCATACAGGGGGAGCAATCAGCCCCAGCATTTT. This gives the protein CASSSYRGSNQPQHF.

This chain joins TRBV18 and TRBJ2-5, with D possibly matching TRBD1 (8 bases). The CDR3 consists of 15 residues. The germline V gene encodes CDR1 KGHSH and CDR2 LQKENI. Trimming shortened V by 4 bases and J by 5 bases, and 17 bases separated the two germline ends. CDR3 residues: CASSLQDRGGETQYF. CDR3 DNA sequence: TGTGCCAGCTCACTACAAGACAGGGGAGGGGAGACCCAGTACTTC.

As DNA, the CDR3 is TGTGCCAGCAGTGACCCGGGTAGCGGGGGCCAAGAGACCCAGTACTTC. Translation: CASSDPGSGGQETQYF. This chain links TRBV25-1 with TRBJ2-5; the match to TRBD2 covers 9 bases. The CDR3 contains 16 residues. Germline CDR1 reads MGHDK; CDR2 reads SYGVNS. V shed 3 bases, J shed 1 base, and the junction held 6 bases outside the gene matches.

The V gene is TRBV4-2, the J gene TRBJ2-5; perhaps TRBD1 as D (5 bases). The J call may not be correct, given that the DNA end is closer to TRBJ2-7. The CDR3 is 14 residues long. Germline V gives CDR1 LGHNA, CDR2 YNFKEQ. The CDR3 is CASSQEGATYEQYF. The CDR3 bases are TGTGCCAGCAGCCAAGAAGGGGCTACCTACGAGCAGTACTTC.